Each of the 22 T cell receptor beta chains below was sequenced from the same sample in a study of PD-1 blockade in classical Hodgkin lymphoma. The protocol was immunoSEQ multiplex PCR, while the TCRdb copy is restricted to in-frame clones and leaves out a portion. The sample lists more than 90,000 clones; around 88% were seen once. Each patient experienced a relapse that followed autologous stem cell transplantation, and brentuximab vedotin exposure varied. Material: peripheral blood mononuclear cells (PBMCs), obtained before the second cycle of nivolumab. The receptors originated from a human donor with classical Hodgkin lymphoma.

By share, this clone ranks as medium-sized. The chain joins TRBV18 to TRBJ2-5; possibly TRBD1 or TRBD2 for D (5 bases each). V was shortened by 4 bases and J by 5 bases, with 23 bases between the two germline ends. The CDR3 runs to 17 residues. Germline V gene sequence: CDR1 KGHSH, CDR2 LQKENI. Here the CDR3 DNA reads TGTGCCAGCTCACTCACCCTTGAGGGACGACCGGAGGAGACCCAGTACTTC. It translates to CASSLTLEGRPEETQYF.

This chain links TRBV6-5 with TRBJ2-6; D not certain. Trimming stripped 9 bases from V and 0 bases from J, with 9 bases between. This CDR3 has 14 amino acids. The germline CDR1 and CDR2 sequences are MNHEY and SVGAGI. CDR3 sequence reads: CASKSLSGANVLTF. CDR3 DNA: TGTGCCAGTAAAAGTCTCTCTGGGGCCAACGTCCTGACTTTC.

In nucleotides, the CDR3 is TGTGCCAGCAGCCGGGACAGCCTGAACACCGGGGAGCTGTTTTTT. Translating it yields CASSRDSLNTGELFF. The chain links TRBV7-7 to TRBJ2-2; 7 bases are a match to TRBD1. The CDR3 runs 15 residues. CDR1 and CDR2 from the germline V gene are SSHAT and FNYEAQ (reference sequence). Losses at the gene ends were 5 bases for V and 1 base for J; bases not matched to a gene: 4.

This clone has more than one count but fewer than ten. The chain couples TRBV9 to TRBJ1-2; D unresolved. The V gene lost 2 bases and the J gene lost 10 bases, with 9 bases spanning the gap. This CDR3 has 11 amino acids. Germline V CDR1 and CDR2: SGDLS, YYNGEE. CDR3 amino acids: CASSVDGFYTF. The CDR3 nucleotides read TGTGCCAGCAGCGTTGACGGCTTCTACACCTTC.

This chain joins TRBV5-1 and TRBJ1-6, with a weak D call TRBD1 (5 bases). The CDR3 length is 15 residues. Looked up from germline, CDR1 is SGHRS and CDR2 is YFSETQ. Trimming removed 5 bases from V and 6 bases from J, with 15 bases in between. CDR3 amino acids: CASRGVRGSNSPLHF. CDR3 DNA sequence: TGCGCCAGCAGGGGGGTAAGGGGAAGTAATTCACCCCTCCACTTT.

J is TRBJ1-2 and V is TRBV29-1; D ambiguous. From germline, CDR1 is SQVTM and CDR2 ANQGSEA. There are 13 residues in the CDR3. The V end was cut by 5 bases, the J end by 6 bases, with 16 bases between. CDR3 coding DNA: TGCAGCGTTCTCGGACGAGGGTATCATGGCTACACCTTC. Protein: CSVLGRGYHGYTF.

The rearrangement uses TRBV7-2 and TRBJ1-5; D is possibly TRBD1 (5 bases). Looked up from germline, CDR1 is SGHTA and CDR2 is FQGNSA. The V end lost 1 base, the J end lost 3 bases, and 7 bases lay between the germline ends. CDR3 length equals 14 residues. The CDR3 coding sequence is TGTGCCAGCAGCTTAGGAGGGACCAATCAGCCCCAGCATTTT. Its protein is CASSLGGTNQPQHF.

This chain uses TRBV19 with TRBJ1-1; D unresolved. Germline assignment: CDR1 LNHDA and CDR2 SQIVND (reference sequence). This CDR3 contains 17 residues. V was clipped by 0 bases and J by 0 bases, with 14 bases between them. This CDR3 reads CASSIDHGNSLNTEAFF. DNA of the CDR3: TGTGCCAGTAGTATAGATCACGGGAACAGCCTGAACACTGAAGCTTTCTTT.

The rearrangement uses TRBV7-9 and TRBJ2-7, with D perhaps given as TRBD1 or TRBD2 (5 bases each). Looked up from germline, CDR1 is SEHNR and CDR2 is FQNEAQ (reference sequence). The CDR3 length is 17 residues. Trimming took 3 bases from V and 2 from J, leaving 20 bases between them. CDR3 DNA sequence: TGTGCCAGCAGCTTCGGGGCCCCAGGGAAGGGGACCTACGAGCAGTACTTC. Residues: CASSFGAPGKGTYEQYF. The full variable domain, with the rest looked up from reference TRBV7-9 and TRBJ2-7, is DTGVSQNPRHKITKRGQNVTFRCDPISEHNRLYWYRQTLGQGPEFLTYFQNEAQLEKSRLLSDRFSAERPKGSFSTLEIQRTEQGDSAMYLCASSFGAPGKGTYEQYFGPGTRLTVT.

The chain is built from TRBV30 and TRBJ2-1; D is unclear. In germline, CDR1 is GTSNPN, CDR2 SVGIG (reference sequence). The CDR3 has 15 residues. Trimming cost V 6 bases and J 4 bases, with 19 bases left between them. The CDR3 region has the DNA TGTGCCTGTTCCGTCGAGGACCTAAGGTACAATGAGCAGTTCTTC. Amino acid sequence: CACSVEDLRYNEQFF.

V usage is TRBV19 and J usage is TRBJ2-7; tentative D call: TRBD1 (6 bases). There are 14 residues in the CDR3. Germline V gene lookup returns CDR1 LNHDA and CDR2 SQIVND (reference sequence). The V and J ends lost 7 bases and 1 base respectively, with 14 bases between them. CDR3: CASNPGESSYEQYF. CDR3 DNA: TGTGCCAGTAATCCAGGGGAGAGTTCCTACGAGCAGTACTTC. The full variable domain, with the rest looked up from reference TRBV19 and TRBJ2-7, is DGGITQSPKYLFRKEGQNVTLSCEQNLNHDAMYWYRQDPGQGLRLIYYSQIVNDFQKGDIAEGYSVSREKKESFPLTVTSAQKNPTAFYLCASNPGESSYEQYFGPGTRLTVT.

V and J are TRBV21-1 and TRBJ1-4; TRBD1 was called by the table and not checked on the DNA. TRBV21-1 is a listed pseudogene. The CDR3 length is 14 residues. The CDR3 bases are TGTGCCAGCAGCAAAGACAAAAAAAATGAAAAACTGTTTTTT. Translated, it gives CASSKDKKNEKLFF.

The genes are TRBV6-5 and TRBJ1-1; possibly TRBD1 for D (5 bases). Between the trimmed V and J ends, which lost 6 bases and 11 bases, there was a span of 16 bases. This CDR3 has 12 amino acids. Germline V gene sequence: CDR1 MNHEY, CDR2 SVGAGI. The CDR3 protein is CASRKRDSRAFF. The CDR3 DNA reads as TGTGCCAGCAGAAAACGGGACTCCCGGGCTTTCTTT.

With regard to this clone: A read error may produce the germline difference seen at one junction end. Other DNA sequences in the same sample also yield this CDR3. The rearrangement joins TRBV27 to TRBJ1-1; the D gene is possibly TRBD1 (5 bases). The CDR3 is 14 amino acids. Germline assignment: CDR1 MNHEY and CDR2 SMNVEV (reference sequence). The chain's CDR3 is CASSLRGGYTEAFF. The CDR3 coding sequence is TGCGCCAGCAGTTTGAGGGGCGGATACACTGAAGCTTTCTTT.

This sequence joins TRBV4-2 and TRBJ1-2; D is possibly TRBD1 (6 bases). The V end was cut by 0 bases, the J end by 6 bases, with 14 bases between. The CDR3 has 15 amino acids. Looked up from germline, CDR1 is LGHNA and CDR2 is YNFKEQ. This CDR3 reads CASSQDLTGWDGYTF. CDR3 nucleotides: TGTGCCAGCAGCCAAGATTTGACAGGATGGGATGGCTACACCTTC.

About this clone itself: A junction boundary mismatches the germline segment, possibly from a read error. The gene calls are TRBV2 and TRBJ1-3, with D maybe TRBD1 (6 bases). The V gene's germline CDR1 is SNHLY and CDR2 FYNNEI. This CDR3 comprises 12 residues. The CDR3 nucleotides read TGTGCCAGCAGGAGGGGGGACCGGGACACCAGTTTT. Its protein product is CASRRGDRDTSF.

The chain has TRBV30 and TRBJ1-5; D remains ambiguous. Looked up from germline, CDR1 is GTSNPN and CDR2 is SVGIG (reference sequence). This CDR3 spans 13 amino acids. The V gene lost 0 bases and the J gene lost 7 bases, with 10 bases spanning the gap. The CDR3 loop reads CAWSVRGRQPQHF. CDR3 coding DNA: TGTGCCTGGAGTGTACGAGGGAGGCAGCCCCAGCATTTT. Full variable domain (remainder filled in from reference TRBV30 and TRBJ1-5): SQTIHQWPATLVQPVGSPLSLECTVEGTSNPNLYWYRQAAGRGLQLLFYSVGIGQISSEVPQNLSASRPQDRQFILSSKKLLLSDSGFYLCAWSVRGRQPQHFGDGTRLSIL.

About this clone: Mismatch with germline at one junction end may stem from a read error. V is TRBV5-6 and J is TRBJ2-1; 7 bases agree with TRBD2. Germline values: CDR1 SGHDT, CDR2 YYEEEE. CDR3 length: 11 residues. Written as DNA, the CDR3 is TGTGCCAGCAGCTTGGGCGTGCGGGGGATCTTC. This translates into CASSLGVRGIF. The whole variable domain, filled in from reference TRBV5-6 and TRBJ2-1, reads DAGVTQSPTHLIKTRGQQVTLRCSPKSGHDTVSWYQQALGQGPQFIFQYYEEEERQRGNFPDRFSGHQFPNYSSELNVNALLLGDSALYLCASSLGVRGIFGPGTRLTVL.

The chain joins TRBV6-6 to TRBJ1-5, with D uncertain. The CDR3 is made up of 15 amino acids. The V and J ends lost 2 bases and 6 bases respectively, with 14 bases between them. CDR1 is MNHNY, CDR2 SVGAGI, per germline (reference sequence). CDR3 bases: TGTGCCAGCAGTTACGGTGGGTCCGCAATTCAGCCCCAGCATTTT. Its protein product is CASSYGGSAIQPQHF.

This clone was seen a handful of times. The CDR3 region is CASSSLVGRGEQYF. The CDR3 nucleotides are TGTGCCAGCAGCTCCCTTGTGGGGCGAGGCGAGCAGTACTTC. The V call is TRBV7-2, the J call TRBJ2-7; a possible D gene is TRBD1 (5 bases). The CDR3 covers 14 residues. V was cut by 4 bases and J by 6 bases, with 16 bases left in between. Germline-derived CDR1 and CDR2 are SGHTA and FQGNSA.

The CDR3 DNA is TGTGCCAGTAGTATGAACCGGGAAGAGACCCAGTACTTC. Residues: CASSMNREETQYF. The J gene is TRBJ2-5, the V gene TRBV19; unclear D gene. Germline assignment: CDR1 LNHDA and CDR2 SQIVND (reference sequence). The CDR3 runs to 13 residues. V lost 3 bases and J 3 bases, leaving 8 bases between the germline ends.

This clone was detected only once. The rearrangement links TRBV19 to TRBJ2-1; TRBD2 agrees at 11 bases. V dropped 5 bases and J dropped 5; count of bases not matched to a gene: 11. CDR3 length: 17 amino acids. From germline, CDR1 is LNHDA and CDR2 SQIVND (reference sequence). The CDR3 protein is CASSQSLAGGVHNEQFF. The CDR3 nucleotides are TGTGCCAGTAGTCAATCCCTAGCGGGGGGAGTCCACAATGAGCAGTTCTTC. The complete variable domain, with remaining parts taken from reference TRBV19 and TRBJ2-1, reads DGGITQSPKYLFRKEGQNVTLSCEQNLNHDAMYWYRQDPGQGLRLIYYSQIVNDFQKGDIAEGYSVSREKKESFPLTVTSAQKNPTAFYLCASSQSLAGGVHNEQFFGPGTRLTVL.